This T cell receptor beta chain was profiled in a study of identical twins. Overall study results and limits: The study found excess low generation probability among twin-shared out-of-frame alpha sequences. Insertions ran lower in abundant cord blood beta clonotypes, though not in memory repertoires.

Between the trimmed V and J ends, which lost 0 bases and 2 bases, there was a span of 8 bases. Looked up from germline, CDR1 is MGHRA and CDR2 is YSYEKL. The CDR3 totals 15 residues. This clonotype was observed a handful of times. Its antigen is undetermined. The cDNA had a unique molecular identifier and a template-switch universal primer site. One entry per CDR3 protein, called by TCRdb with MiXCR from the 5' RACE reads. The table records 300,000 or so distinct CDR3 sequences, roughly 9% of them present only once. The sample was also linked to a second study, of yellow fever vaccine responses in identical twins.

Sequencing was carried out using CD8+ T cells sorted from blood. This chain uses TRBV4-1 with TRBJ2-1, with D perhaps matching TRBD1 (5 bases). The sequence came from a woman aged 18-30 years in good health. The CDR3 spells CASSQEGRTYNEQFF. The CDR3 region has the DNA TGCGCCAGCAGCCAAGAGGGGCGGACCTACAATGAGCAGTTCTTC.